The present TCR beta chain was sequenced within a study of OX40 agonist ivuxolimab in advanced cancers. Study information: At 65% to 85% male, the cohort had a mean age of 60 years, ranging from about 23 to 80.

Overall study findings and caveats: CD8+ T cells were the subset that, on average, had more expanded clones than CD4+. Doses of 0.1 to 3.0 mg/kg were accompanied by clonal expansion of CD4+ and CD8+ blood T cells by week 6.

The assay was immunoSEQ multiplex PCR, and TCRdb's table has in-frame clones only and misses some. The repertoire consists of almost 50,000 clones, with around nine tenths occurring once and the leading ten covering about 54%. Comments on this clone: What it recognizes is unknown.

Germline V gene data show CDR1 as PRHDT and CDR2 as FYEKMQ (reference sequence). The CDR3 sequence is 18 residues long. With 1 base clipped from V and 3 bases from J, the junction kept 9 bases outside the gene matches. V gene TRBV13 combines with J gene TRBJ2-1; 10 nucleotides match TRBD2. The TCR sequence derives from an adult with an advanced solid tumor such as melanoma, head and neck, liver or kidney cancer. Material: CD4+ or CD8+ T cells sorted from blood, obtained in a trial of the OX40 agonist ivuxolimab. For the CDR3, the DNA is TGTGCCAGCAGCTTAGCAGGAGAACTAGCGGGGTTCTACAATGAGCAGTTCTTC. Amino acid sequence: CASSLAGELAGFYNEQFF.